The 5 T cell receptor beta chains listed next were all sequenced from one sample in a study of graft-versus-host responses after intestinal transplantation. No antigen is known for these receptors. Data came from immunoSEQ multiplex PCR; TCRdb stores just in-frame clones and leaves some out. Seen here are some 90,000 clones, 90% observed once, and the top ten hold approximately 0.11%. This specimen consisted of unstimulated CD4+ T cells sorted from spleen or lymph node cells, obtained before intestinal transplant. The receptor set was obtained from a human donor who received an intestinal transplant.

The J gene is TRBJ2-6, the V gene TRBV5-1; D perhaps matches TRBD2 (6 bases). V shed 2 bases and J shed 0 bases, with 12 bases lying between them. The CDR3 spans 17 residues. Germline values: CDR1 SGHRS, CDR2 YFSETQ. CDR3 region: CASSFSVGGSGANVLTF. Written as DNA, the CDR3 is TGCGCCAGCAGCTTTTCGGTCGGGGGCTCTGGGGCCAACGTCCTGACTTTC.

The chain is built from TRBV19 and TRBJ1-1; D unclear. V lost 6 bases to trimming and J lost 3 bases, with 17 bases between them. The CDR3 has 15 residues. Germline lookup yields CDR1 LNHDA and CDR2 SQIVND (reference sequence). The CDR3 loop is CASSPGRGWDTEAFF. In DNA form, the CDR3 reads TGTGCCAGTAGCCCCGGGAGAGGCTGGGACACTGAAGCTTTCTTT.

The chain couples TRBV4-2 to TRBJ2-4; 11 positions agree with TRBD2. Germline assignment: CDR1 LGHNA and CDR2 YNFKEQ. There are 17 residues in the CDR3. V was pared by 2 bases and J by 7 bases, with 10 bases of the junction left unmatched. CDR3 coding DNA: TGTGCCAGCAGCCAAATCCTGCATCTAGCGGGGGGTAACATTCAGTACTTC. Protein: CASSQILHLAGGNIQYF.

This chain links TRBV29-1 with TRBJ1-1; 7 bases are shared with TRBD1. The CDR3 has 12 residues. Germline CDR1 is SQVTM and CDR2 is ANQGSEA. V shed 6 bases, J shed 4 bases, and the junction held 5 bases outside the gene matches. The chain's CDR3 is CSVGGRSTEAFF. For the CDR3, the DNA is TGCAGCGTAGGGGGCAGGAGCACTGAAGCTTTCTTT.

The chain couples TRBV7-2 to TRBJ2-7; the D gene is possibly TRBD2 (5 bases). The CDR3 spans 12 residues. Germline V gives CDR1 SGHTA, CDR2 FQGNSA. V dropped 6 bases and J dropped 6 bases, with 12 bases sitting between them. The CDR3 coding sequence is TGTGCCAGCAGAGAGACGGACTCCGAGCAGTACTTC. It yields the protein CASRETDSEQYF.